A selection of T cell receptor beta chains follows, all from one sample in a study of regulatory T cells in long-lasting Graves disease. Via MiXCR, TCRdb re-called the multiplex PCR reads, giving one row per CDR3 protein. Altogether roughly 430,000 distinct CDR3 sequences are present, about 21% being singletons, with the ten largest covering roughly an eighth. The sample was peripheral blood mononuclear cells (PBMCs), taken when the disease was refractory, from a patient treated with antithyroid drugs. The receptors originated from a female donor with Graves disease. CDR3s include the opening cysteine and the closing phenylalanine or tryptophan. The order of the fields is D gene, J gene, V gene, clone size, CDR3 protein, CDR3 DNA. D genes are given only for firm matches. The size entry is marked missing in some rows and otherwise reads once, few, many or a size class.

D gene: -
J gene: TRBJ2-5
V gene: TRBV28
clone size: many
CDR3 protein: CASSTFGGETQYF
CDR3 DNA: TGTGCCAGCAGTACCTTCGGGGGAGAGACCCAGTACTTC

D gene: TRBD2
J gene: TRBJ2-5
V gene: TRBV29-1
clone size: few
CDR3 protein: CSLLAGIGETQYF
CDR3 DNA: TGCAGCCTACTAGCGGGAATTGGGGAGACCCAGTACTTC

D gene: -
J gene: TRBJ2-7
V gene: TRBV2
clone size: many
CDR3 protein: CASRDSTVSYEQYF
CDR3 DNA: TGTGCCAGCAGGGACAGCACCGTTTCCTACGAGCAGTACTTC

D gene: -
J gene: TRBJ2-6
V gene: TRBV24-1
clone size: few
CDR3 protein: CATSEVRGGANVLTF
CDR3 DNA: TGTGCCACCAGTGAGGTGAGGGGTGGGGCCAACGTCCTGACTTTC

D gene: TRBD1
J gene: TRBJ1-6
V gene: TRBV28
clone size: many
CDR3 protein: CASYPGGPSPLHF
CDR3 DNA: TGTGCCAGCTACCCAGGGGGCCCTTCACCCCTCCACTTT

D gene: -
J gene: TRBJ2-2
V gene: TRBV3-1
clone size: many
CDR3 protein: CASSLRGGTDNTGELFF
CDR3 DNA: TGTGCCAGCAGCCTAAGGGGCGGGACAGATAACACCGGGGAGCTGTTTTTT

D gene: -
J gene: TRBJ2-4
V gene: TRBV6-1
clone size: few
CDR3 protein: CASSARGVLQYF
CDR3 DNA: TGTGCCAGCAGTGCCCGAGGGGTTCTTCAGTACTTC

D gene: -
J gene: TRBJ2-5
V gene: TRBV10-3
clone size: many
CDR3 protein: CAISDSDSRETQYF
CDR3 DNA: TGTGCCATCAGTGACTCTGACTCTCGAGAGACCCAGTACTTC

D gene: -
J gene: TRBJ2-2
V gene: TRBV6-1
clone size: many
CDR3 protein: CASRLTGTGTGELFF
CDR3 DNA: TGTGCCAGCAGGCTGACAGGAACGGGCACCGGGGAGCTGTTTTTT

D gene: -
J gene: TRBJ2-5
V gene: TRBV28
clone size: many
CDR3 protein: CASSQPGSGRQETQYF
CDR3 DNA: TGTGCCAGCAGTCAACCGGGCAGCGGAAGACAAGAGACCCAGTACTTC

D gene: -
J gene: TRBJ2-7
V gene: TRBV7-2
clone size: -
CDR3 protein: CASSSPGVVPVYEQYF
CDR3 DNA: TGTGCCAGCAGCTCCCCCGGGGTGGTCCCGGTCTACGAGCAGTACTTC

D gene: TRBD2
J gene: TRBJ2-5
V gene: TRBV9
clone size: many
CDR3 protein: CASSVVGLAGKETQYF
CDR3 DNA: TGTGCCAGCAGCGTAGTAGGACTAGCGGGAAAGGAGACCCAGTACTTC

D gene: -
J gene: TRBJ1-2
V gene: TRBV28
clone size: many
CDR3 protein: CASSRGYGYTF
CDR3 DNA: TGTGCCAGCAGTAGGGGTTATGGCTACACCTTC

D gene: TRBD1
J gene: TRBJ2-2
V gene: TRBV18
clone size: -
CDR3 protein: CASSPGQGLTGELFF
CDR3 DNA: TGTGCCAGCTCACCCGGACAGGGGCTCACCGGGGAGCTGTTTTTT

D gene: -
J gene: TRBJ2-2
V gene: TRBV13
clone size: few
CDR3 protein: CASSPSPRTGELFF
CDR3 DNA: TGTGCCAGCAGCCCTTCCCCTAGAACCGGGGAGCTGTTTTTT

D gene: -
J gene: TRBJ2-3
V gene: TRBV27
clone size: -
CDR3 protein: CASSLLQGGEDTQYF
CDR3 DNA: TGTGCCAGCAGTTTATTACAGGGTGGAGAAGATACGCAGTATTTT

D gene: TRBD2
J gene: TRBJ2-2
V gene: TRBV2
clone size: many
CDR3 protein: CASVNSGTGELFF
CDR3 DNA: TGTGCCAGCGTGAATAGCGGGACCGGGGAGCTGTTTTTT

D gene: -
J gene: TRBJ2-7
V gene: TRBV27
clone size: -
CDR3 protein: CASKGDSSYEQYF
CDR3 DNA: TGTGCCAGCAAGGGCGACAGCTCCTACGAGCAGTACTTC

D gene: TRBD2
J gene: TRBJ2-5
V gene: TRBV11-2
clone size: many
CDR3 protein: CASSPQRDEEETQYF
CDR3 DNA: TGTGCCAGCAGCCCCCAGCGGGACGAGGAAGAGACCCAGTACTTC

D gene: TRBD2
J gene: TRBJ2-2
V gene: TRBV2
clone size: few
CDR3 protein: CASSEWLAGGPGTGELFF
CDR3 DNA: TGTGCCAGCAGTGAATGGCTAGCGGGAGGGCCGGGTACCGGGGAGCTGTTTTTT

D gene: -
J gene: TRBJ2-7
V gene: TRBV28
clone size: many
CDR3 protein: CASSLSRKGTSYEQYF
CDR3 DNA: TGTGCCAGCAGTTTAAGCCGCAAGGGGACATCTTACGAGCAGTACTTC

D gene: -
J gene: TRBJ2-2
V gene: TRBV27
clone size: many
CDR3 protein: CASSVYPGTGELFF
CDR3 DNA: TGTGCCAGCAGCGTCTACCCCGGCACCGGGGAGCTGTTTTTT

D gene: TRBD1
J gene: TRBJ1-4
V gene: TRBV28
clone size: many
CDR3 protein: CASSSQGAGEKLFF
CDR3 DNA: TGTGCCAGCAGCTCGCAGGGGGCCGGTGAAAAACTGTTTTTT

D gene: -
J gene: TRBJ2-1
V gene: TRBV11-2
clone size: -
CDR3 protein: CASSLVVGSYNEQFF
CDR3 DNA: TGTGCCAGCAGCTTAGTCGTGGGTTCCTACAATGAGCAGTTCTTC